This is a list of T cell receptor beta chains from one sample in a study of cytomegalovirus exposure and HLA in healthy donors. Data came from immunoSEQ multiplex PCR; TCRdb stores just in-frame clones and leaves some out. Here the sample spans hundreds of thousands of clones, about nine tenths being singletons. Sequencing was done on a sample of PBMCs. The receptors here all came from a woman aged 18-30 years in good health and CMV-seropositive. Both conserved end residues are part of each CDR3. A D gene is named only where the DNA matches it firmly. Rows give clone size only sometimes, using once, few, many, or a class for an expanded clone.

clone size	D gene	V gene	J gene	CDR3 DNA	CDR3 protein
NA	TRBD1	TRBV19	TRBJ1-5	TGTGCCAGTAGTCGAGGGGGCGAGGGGTATCAGCCCCAGCATTTT	CASSRGGEGYQPQHF
NA	NA	TRBV19	TRBJ1-1	TGTGCCAGTAGTACTGCCCCGAGGTGGGTTGAAGCTTTCTTT	CASSTAPRWVEAFF
NA	TRBD2	TRBV6-6	TRBJ2-2	TGTGCCAGCACCGCGGGACTAGCCAGGGACACCGGGGAGCTGTTTTTT	CASTAGLARDTGELFF
few	NA	TRBV2	TRBJ1-2	TGTGCCAGCAGTGAATCCGGGACACCCGTTTTCTACACCTTC	CASSESGTPVFYTF
NA	TRBD2	TRBV4-1	TRBJ2-7	TGCGCCAGCAGCGCCCCCGGAGGCGGGAGGGCCGACGAGCAGTACTTC	CASSAPGGGRADEQYF
NA	TRBD2	TRBV4-1	TRBJ2-1	TGCGCCAGCAGCCCCGAAATTAGCGGGACTTTCTCCTACAATGAGCAGTTCTTC	CASSPEISGTFSYNEQFF
NA	NA	TRBV13	TRBJ2-7	TGTGCCAGCAGCTCCCTCGTGACCCCGGGGGAGCAGTACTTC	CASSSLVTPGEQYF
NA	NA	TRBV30	TRBJ1-1	TGTGCCTGGAGTTCAGGGGTCAGGACTGAAGCTTTCTTT	CAWSSGVRTEAFF
once	TRBD1	TRBV5-4	TRBJ2-7	TGTGCCAGCAGCGACCTGACAGGGTCCCACGAGCAGTACTTC	CASSDLTGSHEQYF
NA	NA	TRBV4-1	TRBJ2-3	TGCGCCAGCAGCCAAGATGGAGGACTACCTGCCACAGATACGCAGTATTTT	CASSQDGGLPATDTQYF
few	TRBD1	TRBV19	TRBJ2-7	TGTGCCAGTAGTGCGGACAGGGTGGCGCACGAGCAGTACTTC	CASSADRVAHEQYF
NA	NA	TRBV28	TRBJ2-5	TGTGCCAGCGTCCTCCAAGAGACCCAGTACTTC	CASVLQETQYF
few	NA	TRBV30	TRBJ2-5	TGTGCCTGGAGTGTACGTCAGGAGACCCAGTACTTC	CAWSVRQETQYF
NA	TRBD1	TRBV27	TRBJ2-1	TGTGCCAGCTGTTCCAGGGGGCTCTTTTACAATGAGCAGTTCTTC	CASCSRGLFYNEQFF
NA	TRBD1	TRBV2	TRBJ1-5	TGTGCCAGCAGGAACAGGGGAGGCAATCAGCCCCAGCATTTT	CASRNRGGNQPQHF
NA	TRBD2	TRBV9	TRBJ2-3	TGTGCCAGCAGCGTAGACCTAGCGGGGAATACGCAGTATTTT	CASSVDLAGNTQYF
NA	NA	TRBV7-9	TRBJ1-4	TGTGCCAGCAGCTGGCAGACTAATGAAAAACTGTTTTTT	CASSWQTNEKLFF
NA	NA	TRBV9	TRBJ2-2	TGTGCCAGCAGCGTAGGTAGCGGAGGGGTCACCGGGGAGCTGTTTTTT	CASSVGSGGVTGELFF
NA	NA	TRBV15	TRBJ2-2	TGTGCCACCAGCAGAGATGGCCCCGGGGGTTTACGCTACACCGGGGAGCTGTTTTTT	CATSRDGPGGLRYTGELFF
NA	NA	TRBV1	TRBJ2-5	TGCACCAGCAGCCACGTAGCGGGAGGTCGAGAGACCCAGTACTTC	CTSSHVAGGRETQYF
NA	NA	TRBV28	TRBJ1-1	TGTGCCAGCAGTTTTGAGGTAGGGAACACTGAAGCTTTCTTT	CASSFEVGNTEAFF
NA	NA	TRBV19	TRBJ2-7	TGTGCCAGTAGTATATCGGGAACCTCCTACGAGCAGTACTTC	CASSISGTSYEQYF
NA	TRBD2	TRBV18	TRBJ2-7	TGTGCCAGCTCACCGGAAGATAGCGGGTTCTCCTACGAGCAGTACTTC	CASSPEDSGFSYEQYF
NA	TRBD2	TRBV30	TRBJ2-3	TGTGCCGGCGGGCGGGAGAACACAGATACGCAGTATTTT	CAGGRENTDTQYF
NA	NA	TRBV9	TRBJ1-2	TGTGCCAGCAGGGAAGTGAGGGGGAACTATGGCTACACCTTC	CASREVRGNYGYTF
NA	NA	TRBV2	TRBJ2-7	TGTGCCGTCCAGGGCTACGAGCAGTACTTC	CAVQGYEQYF
few	TRBD2	TRBV11-2	TRBJ2-7	TGTGCCAGCAGCTCCCGACTAGCGGGAGGGCAAGAGCAGTACTTC	CASSSRLAGGQEQYF
NA	NA	TRBV27	TRBJ1-1	TGTGCCAGCAGTCACGGCACAGGTGAAGCTTTCTTT	CASSHGTGEAFF
few	NA	TRBV6-5	TRBJ1-4	TGTGCCAGCGGGAGTCTCGGTGCCGGAAAACTGTTTTTT	CASGSLGAGKLFF
NA	NA	TRBV6-5	TRBJ2-4	TGTGCCAGCAGCTCCCCCCCAGATCCTACAGTTTACTTC	CASSSPPDPTVYF
NA	TRBD1	TRBV7-9	TRBJ1-4	TGTGCCAGCAGCTCCCTCCGGACAGGGGGAGTGAGGTTGAGGGAAAAACTGTTTTTT	CASSSLRTGGVRLREKLFF
few	NA	TRBV21-1	TRBJ2-7	TGTGCCAGCAGCAAAGCCGCCTGGAGCGAGCAGTACTTC	CASSKAAWSEQYF
NA	NA	TRBV5-5	TRBJ1-3	TGTGCCAGCAGCTTGGTTTCGGGTACTGGAAACACCATATATTTT	CASSLVSGTGNTIYF
NA	TRBD1	TRBV7-9	TRBJ1-2	TGTGCCAGCAGCTTAGGGAGGGGGCCGCAGGATAGCCATGGCTACACCTTC	CASSLGRGPQDSHGYTF
NA	TRBD1	TRBV19	TRBJ1-5	TGTGCCAGTAGTATTAGGGGAACGACAGGGGGTCTCTCAGCCCATCGGCATCAGCCCCAGCATTTT	CASSIRGTTGGLSAHRHQPQHF
few	NA	TRBV25-1	TRBJ2-7	TGTGCCAGCAGTCTATCAAGCTATGAGCAGTACTTC	CASSLSSYEQYF
once	NA	TRBV28	TRBJ1-2	TGTGCCAGCAGTCTGCCGCAGGATACTTTTAACTATGGCTACACCTTC	CASSLPQDTFNYGYTF
NA	TRBD1	TRBV7-3	TRBJ2-7	TGTGCCAGCAGCTGGGGACAGAACGGCGAGCAGTACTTC	CASSWGQNGEQYF
NA	TRBD2	TRBV5-6	TRBJ2-1	TGTGCCAGCAGCGGAACCGGGACTAGCCGCTCCTACAATGAGCAGTTCTTC	CASSGTGTSRSYNEQFF
NA	NA	TRBV18	TRBJ1-2	TGTGCCAGCTCACCTCTCGGTCGGGAGATTCACTATGGCTACACCTTC	CASSPLGREIHYGYTF
NA	NA	TRBV21-1	TRBJ2-1	TGTGCCAGCAGCAAACTCCTCCGACTGAATCCCAACAATGAGCAGTTCTTC	CASSKLLRLNPNNEQFF
NA	TRBD2	TRBV7-3	TRBJ2-7	TGTGCCAGCAGCTTAATTACTAGCGGGAGACTGGGGGGGAGTGACGAGCAGTACTTC	CASSLITSGRLGGSDEQYF
once	TRBD1	TRBV28	TRBJ2-3	TGTGCCAGCAGTGGGCGAGGGGGCTCGCCAGATACGCAGTATTTT	CASSGRGGSPDTQYF
NA	TRBD2	TRBV29-1	TRBJ2-2	TGCAGCGCCACGGGGAGCGGGAGAACCGGGGAGCTGTTTTTT	CSATGSGRTGELFF
many	TRBD1	TRBV2	TRBJ2-7	TGTGCCAGCGGGGGACAGGGCTCCTACGAGCAGTACTTC	CASGGQGSYEQYF
NA	NA	TRBV29-1	TRBJ1-1	TGCAGCGGGCAGGTTGTAGACACTGAAGCTTTCTTT	CSGQVVDTEAFF
NA	NA	TRBV30	TRBJ2-7	TGTGCCTGGAACCGGGGAGAAGTGTACGAGCAGTACTTC	CAWNRGEVYEQYF
NA	NA	TRBV19	TRBJ2-1	TGTGCCAGTAGTATAGCGAATGAGCAGTTCTTC	CASSIANEQFF
NA	TRBD2	TRBV13	TRBJ2-1	TGTGCCAGCAGCTCTCCCCTGACTAGCGACAATGAGCAGTTCTTC	CASSSPLTSDNEQFF
few	TRBD1	TRBV5-1	TRBJ1-5	TGCGCCAGCAGACCTGGGACAGCGGCCCAGCCCCAGCATTTT	CASRPGTAAQPQHF
NA	TRBD2	TRBV5-1	TRBJ2-1	TGCGCCAGCAGCCAGCCAGCGGGACTAGCCCCAGGCAATGAGCAGTTCTTC	CASSQPAGLAPGNEQFF
NA	NA	TRBV28	TRBJ1-2	TGTGCCAGCAGTTTCCTACCTGCGGTGGGGGCGGGTGGCTACACCTTC	CASSFLPAVGAGGYTF